Below, one T cell receptor (beta chain) is given with its context. The CDR3 runs 19 residues. Between the trimmed V and J ends, which lost 2 bases and 0 bases, there was a span of 20 bases. Looked up from germline, CDR1 is MNHEY and CDR2 is SVGEGT. TCRdb's copy holds only in-frame clones and misses some; the assay was immunoSEQ multiplex PCR. The sample has 350,000 or so clones; approximately 86% are singletons. These data come from a study of blood T cell repertoires in COVID-19. Grouping used clinical history reported by participants in a survey and questionnaire. This chain links TRBV6-2 or TRBV6-3 with TRBJ1-5; D possibly corresponds to TRBD1 (5 bases). The sequence was obtained from a woman aged 40 to 50 with acute COVID-19. Specimen: PBMCs or T cells enriched from blood (not recorded which). CDR3 DNA: TGTGCCAGCAGTTACCCCGGCTGGGGGGTGGACGATAGCAATCAGCCCCAGCATTTT. Translation gives CASSYPGWGVDDSNQPQHF.